This TCR beta chain comes out of a study of cytomegalovirus exposure and HLA in healthy donors. The overall study: The use of the same platform for the 110 or so validation repertoires and the 666 first-cohort repertoires was reported by a later analysis. General observations from the study: Investigators reported around 150 TCR beta chains as tied to cytomegalovirus.

Germline CDR1 MNHEY, CDR2 SVGAGI. The length of the CDR3 is 14 residues. V was pared by 6 bases and J by 0 bases, with 4 bases of the junction left unmatched. A word on this clone: Antigen unknown.

TCRdb's table, derived via immunoSEQ multiplex PCR, lists solely in-frame clones and lacks some. Of around 190,000 clones in the sample, roughly 86% were seen once. This receptor was identified in a woman in her late teens or twenties in good health and CMV-seronegative. The J gene is TRBJ1-1, the V gene TRBV6-5, with 7 nucleotides matching TRBD1. The sequencing input was PBMCs. The CDR3 sequence: CASRGQPMNTEAFF. The CDR3 nucleotides read TGTGCCAGCAGGGGACAGCCCATGAACACTGAAGCTTTCTTT.